This TCR beta chain was captured in a study of response to subunit inactivated influenza vaccine. Study conclusions and caveats: Researchers suggested that each seasonal influenza vaccination recruits few new T cells.

One entry per CDR3 protein, called by TCRdb with MiXCR from the RT-PCR reads. The sample contains 300,000 to 350,000 distinct CDR3 sequences, approximately 20% of which appear only once. This clonotype was seen a few times. The antigen remains undetermined. CDR3 length equals 15 residues. In germline, CDR1 is MDHEN, CDR2 SYDVKM. Trimming removed 5 bases from V and 3 bases from J, with 11 bases in between. This clonotype originated in a man aged 50 to 75 who received an inactivated influenza vaccine. The genes are TRBV28 and TRBJ1-6; D remains ambiguous. The sample was PBMCs from blood, taken about 19 months after vaccination. The CDR3 here is CASSPPGDYNSPLHF. CDR3 coding DNA: TGTGCCAGCAGTCCGCCCGGTGACTATAATTCACCCCTCCACTTT.